One and the same sample provided the 24 T cell receptor beta chains below, sequenced in a study of shared clonotypes between healthy human individuals. Measured with immunoSEQ multiplex PCR; TCRdb has only the in-frame clones, and not every one. The sample records around 2.3 million clones, around 95% being singletons. Source material: naive CD4+ T cells sorted from blood. Sample subset: CD45RA+ positively selected. Receptor source: a man in his late teens or twenties in good health.

The rearrangement joins TRBV6-6 to TRBJ2-7, with 10 bases matching TRBD1. Germline CDR1 MNHNY, CDR2 SVGAGI (reference sequence). The CDR3 totals 14 residues. Trimming removed 10 bases from V and 5 bases from J; junction bases left unmatched: 11. The CDR3 DNA reads TGTGCCACCGGACTCGACAGGGGGCCGCACGAGCAGTACTTC. Amino acid sequence: CATGLDRGPHEQYF.

V is TRBV5-6 and J is TRBJ1-6; D not resolved. Trimming took off 4 bases at V and 14 bases at J, with 25 bases between the two ends. The CDR3 has 16 amino acids. Germline CDR1 is SGHDT and CDR2 is YYEEEE. The CDR3 DNA sequence: TGTGCCAGCAGCCCGGGTTTGGGGAGGGCCACGTTGGCCCTCCACTTT. It encodes CASSPGLGRATLALHF.

As regards this clone: Other DNA sequences in this sample translate to the same CDR3. The chain joins TRBV5-1 to TRBJ2-1, with no clear D. V was pared by 4 bases and J by 6 bases, with 8 bases between. The CDR3 is 12 amino acids. The germline CDR1 and CDR2 sequences are SGHRS and YFSETQ. The CDR3 nucleotides read TGCGCCAGCAGCCGCCCAGGCAATGAGCAGTTCTTC. This codes for CASSRPGNEQFF.

Comment on this clone: The same CDR3 is also encoded by other DNA sequences in this sample. The chain joins TRBV18 to TRBJ1-5; D is ambiguous. V was clipped by 0 bases and J by 1 base, with 7 bases between them. The CDR3 contains 15 residues. Germline-derived CDR1 and CDR2 are KGHSH and LQKENI. This CDR3 is CASSPPGQSNQPQHF. In nucleotides, the CDR3 is TGTGCCAGCTCACCACCCGGGCAGAGCAATCAGCCCCAGCATTTT.

The J gene is TRBJ2-3, the V gene TRBV27; no clear D. Trimming took off 3 bases at V and 2 bases at J, with 12 bases between the two ends. The germline V gene has CDR1 MNHEY and CDR2 SMNVEV (reference sequence). The length of the CDR3 is 15 residues. The CDR3: CASSLRAIPTDTQYF. The CDR3 DNA follows: TGTGCCAGCAGTTTGAGAGCGATACCCACAGATACGCAGTATTTT.

The gene calls are TRBV6-1 and TRBJ2-2; no definite D call. Germline CDR1 MNHNS, CDR2 SASEGT. The V and J ends lost 8 bases and 7 bases respectively, with 11 bases between them. The CDR3 totals 12 residues. The CDR3 reads CASVTVFGELFF. For the CDR3, the DNA is TGTGCCAGCGTAACGGTGTTCGGGGAGCTGTTTTTT.

V is TRBV5-1 and J is TRBJ2-2, with D unclear. Germline CDR1 SGHRS, CDR2 YFSETQ. This CDR3 has 15 residues. V lost 1 base to trimming and J lost 1 base, with 8 bases between them. This chain's CDR3 is CASSLTTENTGELFF. Here the CDR3 DNA reads TGCGCCAGCAGCTTGACGACGGAGAACACCGGGGAGCTGTTTTTT.

The rearrangement links TRBV6-5 to TRBJ1-4, with 10 bases lining up with TRBD1. V lost 2 bases and J lost 8; bases outside the gene matches: 5. CDR3 length: 15 residues. Germline V gives CDR1 MNHEY, CDR2 SVGAGI. CDR3 amino acids: CASSYRQGAGEKLFF. The CDR3 DNA follows: TGTGCCAGCAGTTACCGACAGGGGGCCGGCGAAAAACTGTTTTTT.

The rearrangement joins TRBV30 to TRBJ1-2, with 8 bases aligning to TRBD1. CDR1 and CDR2 from the germline V gene are GTSNPN and SVGIG (reference sequence). V lost 0 bases and J lost 2; bases outside the gene matches: 5. This CDR3 has 15 amino acids. CDR3 sequence reads: CAWSVRDRRNYGYTF. The CDR3, as DNA: TGTGCCTGGAGTGTACGGGACAGGCGAAACTATGGCTACACCTTC. The full variable domain, in which reference TRBV30 and TRBJ1-2 provide the parts outside the CDR3, is SQTIHQWPATLVQPVGSPLSLECTVEGTSNPNLYWYRQAAGRGLQLLFYSVGIGQISSEVPQNLSASRPQDRQFILSSKKLLLSDSGFYLCAWSVRDRRNYGYTFGSGTRLTVV.

The chain combines TRBV5-1 with TRBJ2-1; 7 bases align to TRBD1. Germline V CDR1 and CDR2: SGHRS, YFSETQ. This CDR3 spans 16 amino acids. V gave up 4 bases and J gave up 7 bases; unmatched junction bases: 14. Here the CDR3 reads CASSVRQGLGNNEQFF. As DNA, the CDR3 is TGCGCCAGCAGCGTACGACAGGGTTTGGGGAATAATGAGCAGTTCTTC.

CDR3 DNA: TGTGCCTGGAGTGAGGGTTCGACAGGGAGAGGTGTTGGTCAGCCCCAGCATTTT. This sequence encodes CAWSEGSTGRGVGQPQHF. The J gene is TRBJ1-5, the V gene TRBV30, with 7 bases lining up with TRBD1. The CDR3 sequence is 18 residues long. Germline CDR1 GTSNPN, CDR2 SVGIG (reference sequence). V trimming: 1 base; J trimming: 6 bases; junction bases outside the gene matches: 18.

In regard to this clone: Other DNA variants within this sample encode the same CDR3. This chain connects TRBV4-1 to TRBJ1-5; the D is unclear. Germline assignment: CDR1 MGHRA and CDR2 YSYEKL. V was trimmed by 0 bases and J by 7 bases, leaving 10 bases between them. The CDR3 runs 14 residues. CDR3 sequence (DNA): TGCGCCAGCAGCCAAGAAAGGGCGGGACAGCCCCAGCATTTT. Its protein is CASSQERAGQPQHF.

This clone was seen once. This chain links TRBV23-1 with TRBJ1-1; possibly TRBD1 for D (6 bases). TRBV23-1 qualifies as an ORF whose function is uncertain. V gave up 5 bases and J gave up 1 base, with 14 bases separating them. This CDR3 is 15 amino acids long. The CDR3 nucleotides are TGCGCCAGCAGTTATTACAGGGTGAGGAACACTGAAGCTTTCTTT. Translation gives CASSYYRVRNTEAFF.

The chain recombines TRBV5-1 with TRBJ2-7; TRBD1 matches 8 bases. The junction had 4 bases not matched to a gene; V was cut back by 0 bases and J by 5 bases. The CDR3 totals 14 residues. Germline CDR1 and CDR2: SGHRS and YFSETQ. CDR3 nucleotides: TGCGCCAGCAGCTTGGGACAGGGGTTGGACGAGCAGTACTTC. It translates to CASSLGQGLDEQYF.

The chain combines TRBV11-3 with TRBJ2-2; TRBD1 matches at 10 bases. The CDR3 is 15 residues long. The ends lost 2 bases at V and 7 bases at J; junction bases unmatched: 4. Germline CDR1 is SGHNT and CDR2 is YENEEA. The CDR3 region is CASSLWGQGNGELFF. CDR3 DNA sequence: TGTGCCAGCAGCTTATGGGGACAGGGGAACGGGGAGCTGTTTTTT.

J is TRBJ2-3 and V is TRBV7-2; 11 bases agree with TRBD2. V shed 5 bases, J shed 2 bases, and the junction held 6 bases outside the gene matches. CDR3 length equals 16 residues. Germline V lookup: CDR1 SGHTA, CDR2 FQGNSA. CDR3 DNA sequence: TGTGCCAGCAGCGCTCGACTAGCGGGACACACAGATACGCAGTATTTT. It encodes CASSARLAGHTDTQYF.

The chain has TRBV2 and TRBJ1-6; D is unclear. CDR1 and CDR2 (germline): SNHLY, FYNNEI. V was pared by 6 bases and J by 6 bases, with 6 bases between. The CDR3 has 12 amino acids. The CDR3 DNA reads as TGTGCCAGCAGCCGGCCTAATTCACCCCTCCACTTT. Residues: CASSRPNSPLHF.

The CDR3 here is CASTLQGGSGAEAFF. CDR3 DNA: TGTGCCAGCACCCTTCAGGGGGGTAGCGGCGCTGAAGCTTTCTTT. V is TRBV28 and J is TRBJ1-1, with 7 positions matching TRBD1. Germline CDR1 and CDR2: MDHEN and SYDVKM. V dropped 7 bases and J dropped 6; count of bases not matched to a gene: 14. The CDR3 length is 15 residues.

The J gene is TRBJ1-4, the V gene TRBV21-1; TRBD1 is taken as the D call from the table, unchecked against the DNA. TRBV21-1 is a known pseudogene. This CDR3 spans 17 amino acids. The CDR3 DNA reads TGTGCCAGCAGCAAAGAAGGAGACGTAAGGGGTGCTGAAAAACTGTTTTTT. Translation: CASSKEGDVRGAEKLFF.

V is TRBV30 and J is TRBJ2-2; 11 bases match TRBD1. CDR1 GTSNPN and CDR2 SVGIG come from the germline V gene (reference sequence). The J segment lost 5 bases and the V segment lost 3 bases, leaving 8 bases of the junction unmatched. CDR3 size: 16 residues. The CDR3 DNA is TGTGCCTGGAGGGAAACCGGGACAGGGGGAACCGGGGAGCTGTTTTTT. Its protein product is CAWRETGTGGTGELFF.

The gene calls are TRBV4-1 and TRBJ1-2, with a tentative D call TRBD1 (5 bases). The length of the CDR3 is 16 residues. Germline CDR1 and CDR2: MGHRA and YSYEKL. Trimming removed 4 bases from V and 4 bases from J, with 19 bases in between. DNA for the CDR3: TGCGCCAGCAGCCGCCTAGGGACGGAGTCCTTCTATGGCTACACCTTC. Its translation: CASSRLGTESFYGYTF.

V usage is TRBV5-4 and J usage is TRBJ1-2; no clear D. The V gene's germline CDR1 is SGHNT and CDR2 YYREEE (reference sequence). The V gene lost 4 bases and the J gene lost 0 bases, with 13 bases spanning the gap. This CDR3 has 15 residues. The CDR3 is CASSRTPDPNYGYTF. CDR3 bases: TGTGCCAGCAGCCGGACGCCCGATCCTAACTATGGCTACACCTTC.

The chain is built from TRBV5-4 and TRBJ1-2, with 7 bases lining up with TRBD1. The CDR3 has 13 amino acids. J was trimmed by 4 bases and V by 3 bases; bases with no gene match: 3. The germline CDR1 and CDR2 sequences are SGHNT and YYREEE (reference sequence). The CDR3 spells CASSSGQLYGYTF. CDR3 in DNA: TGTGCCAGCAGCTCGGGACAGCTCTATGGCTACACCTTC.

V and J are TRBV30 and TRBJ1-2; D perhaps matches TRBD1 (6 bases). This CDR3 has 14 amino acids. V lost 2 bases, J lost 4 bases, and 14 bases lay in between. Germline values: CDR1 GTSNPN, CDR2 SVGIG (reference sequence). The CDR3 nucleotides are TGTGCCTGGAGTTTACAGGGTGGGGTCTATGGCTACACCTTC. Amino acids: CAWSLQGGVYGYTF.